This passage covers 10 T cell receptor beta chains from one sample sequenced in a study of long-term antiretroviral therapy in people with HIV. The libraries were made with immunoSEQ v3.0 at survey level. Clones were sequenced by immunoSEQ multiplex PCR, and TCRdb holds only the in-frame ones, with some missing. The repertoire has some 28,000 clones, approximately 78% of them found once; the top ten carry around a tenth. The sample was unsorted PBMCs, taken 1.5 years before starting antiretroviral therapy. These receptors were taken from a young man with HIV.

This chain links TRBV7-2 with TRBJ2-1; no reliable D call. The CDR3 runs 12 residues. V was cut by 4 bases and J by 8 bases, with 9 bases left in between. Germline CDR1 SGHTA, CDR2 FQGNSA. The CDR3 DNA is TGTGCCAGCAGCTACGGACCGGATGAGCAGTTCTTC. Translating gives CASSYGPDEQFF.

The chain carries TRBV4-2 and TRBJ1-2; tentatively, D is TRBD1 (5 bases). The CDR3 runs 17 residues. V lost 4 bases and J lost 2, with 20 bases in between. Germline V CDR1 and CDR2: LGHNA, YNFKEQ. This chain's CDR3 is CASSPQLRQPNNYGYTF. DNA for the CDR3: TGTGCCAGCAGCCCGCAACTGAGACAGCCAAACAACTATGGCTACACCTTC.

The DNA for the CDR3 is TGTGCCAGCTCACCCGGGGGGGGAGAGAGTCAGCCCCAGCATTTT. Residues: CASSPGGGESQPQHF. The chain combines TRBV18 with TRBJ1-5, with D tentatively TRBD1 (5 bases). Germline loops: CDR1 KGHSH, CDR2 LQKENI. The V end lost 3 bases, the J end lost 6 bases, and 15 bases lay between the germline ends. The CDR3 runs 15 residues.

This chain uses TRBV4-1 with TRBJ2-7, with D possibly TRBD2 on 5 matching bases. Trimming left V 4 bases short and J 0 bases short, with 13 bases between. The germline gives CDR1 MGHRA, CDR2 YSYEKL. This CDR3 is 15 amino acids long. CDR3 loop: CASSLGLGSSYEQYF. CDR3 DNA sequence: TGCGCCAGCAGCCTGGGTCTAGGGAGCTCCTACGAGCAGTACTTC.

This chain uses TRBV2 with TRBJ2-3; 10 nucleotides line up with TRBD1. Losses at the gene ends were 5 bases for V and 1 base for J; bases not matched to a gene: 6. Germline CDR1 is SNHLY and CDR2 is FYNNEI. The CDR3 length is 16 residues. The CDR3 bases are TGTGCCAGCAGTCCAAAGACAGGGGGCGGCACAGATACGCAGTATTTT. This codes for CASSPKTGGGTDTQYF.

This clone occurred a few times. The rearrangement joins TRBV7-3 to TRBJ1-1; D may be TRBD1 (5 bases). This CDR3 spans 14 amino acids. CDR1 SGHTA and CDR2 FQGTGA come from the germline V gene. V dropped 1 base and J dropped 4 bases, with 10 bases sitting between them. The CDR3 DNA follows: TGTGCCAGCAGCTTAATGCAGGGAGGCACTGAAGCTTTCTTT. This encodes CASSLMQGGTEAFF. The full variable domain, rest sourced from reference TRBV7-3 and TRBJ1-1, is GAGVSQTPSNKVTEKGKYVELRCDPISGHTALYWYRQSLGQGPEFLIYFQGTGAADDSGLPNDRFFAVRPEGSVSTLKIQRTERGDSAVYLCASSLMQGGTEAFFGQGTRLTVV.

This clone was detected a few times. CDR3 sequence (DNA): TGCGCCAGCCAGGGACAGGGGGCCAACGAGCAGTACTTC. Translation gives CASQGQGANEQYF. This rearrangement joins TRBV5-1 to TRBJ2-7; TRBD1 matches at 12 bases. The CDR3 runs to 13 residues. In germline, CDR1 is SGHRS, CDR2 YFSETQ. Trimming at V came to 7 bases and at J to 5 bases, leaving 4 bases not matched to a gene.

In this sample, this clone turned up a few times. For the CDR3, the DNA is TGTGCCAGCTCACCACGGTACATCTCAACTAATGAAAAACTGTTTTTT. Translated: CASSPRYISTNEKLFF. V is TRBV18 and J is TRBJ1-4; D uncertain. Germline V CDR1 and CDR2: KGHSH, LQKENI. The CDR3 is made up of 16 amino acids. V gave up 1 base and J gave up 0 bases, with 9 bases separating them.

This chain links TRBV9 with TRBJ1-4; TRBD1 agrees at 8 bases. With 3 bases clipped from V and 5 bases from J, the junction kept 3 bases outside the gene matches. Germline V gene sequence: CDR1 SGDLS, CDR2 YYNGEE. This CDR3 has 14 residues. The CDR3, as DNA: TGTGCCAGCAGCGCACAGGGGGGCAATGAAAAACTGTTTTTT. It specifies CASSAQGGNEKLFF.

The V and J genes are TRBV7-9 and TRBJ2-6, with 7 bases fitting TRBD1. Germline CDR1 and CDR2: SEHNR and FQNEAQ (reference sequence). The CDR3 loop spans 17 amino acids. Trimming took 4 bases from V and 2 from J; bases not matched to a gene: 8. CDR3 residues: CASSSGPGQPGANVLTF. The CDR3 DNA reads as TGTGCCAGCAGCTCCGGCCCGGGACAGCCTGGGGCCAACGTCCTGACTTTC.